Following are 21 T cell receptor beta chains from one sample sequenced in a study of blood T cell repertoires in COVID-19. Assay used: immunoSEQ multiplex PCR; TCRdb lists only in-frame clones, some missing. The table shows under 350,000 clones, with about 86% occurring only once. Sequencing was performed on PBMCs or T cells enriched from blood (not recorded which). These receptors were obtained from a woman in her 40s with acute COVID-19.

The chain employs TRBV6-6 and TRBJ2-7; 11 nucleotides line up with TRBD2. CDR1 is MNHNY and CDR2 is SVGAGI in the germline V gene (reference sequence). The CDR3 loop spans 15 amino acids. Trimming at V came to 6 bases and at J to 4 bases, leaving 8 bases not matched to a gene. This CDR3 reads CASRPSSGGAYEQYF. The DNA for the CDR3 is TGTGCCAGCAGGCCAAGTAGCGGGGGGGCTTACGAGCAGTACTTC.

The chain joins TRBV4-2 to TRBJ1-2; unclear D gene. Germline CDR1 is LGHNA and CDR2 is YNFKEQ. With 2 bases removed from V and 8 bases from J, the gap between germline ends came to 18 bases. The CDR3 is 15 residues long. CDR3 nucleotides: TGTGCCAGCAGCCAATTTACTTCGGTCCGGTCCGGCTACACCTTC. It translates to CASSQFTSVRSGYTF.

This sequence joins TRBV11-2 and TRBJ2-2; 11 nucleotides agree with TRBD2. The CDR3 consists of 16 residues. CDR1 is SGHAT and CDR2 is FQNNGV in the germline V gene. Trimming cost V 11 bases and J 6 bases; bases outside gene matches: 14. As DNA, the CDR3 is TGTGCCGGATGTTATAGCGGGAGGGGTGGCTCCGGGGAGCTGTTTTTT. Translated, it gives CAGCYSGRGGSGELFF.

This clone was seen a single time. The CDR3 protein is CASSRQSYGYTF. CDR3 bases: TGTGCCAGCAGCAGACAGTCCTATGGCTACACCTTC. The chain combines TRBV12-3 or TRBV12-4 with TRBJ1-2, with a possible D match to TRBD1 (5 bases). Trimming stripped 6 bases from V and 4 bases from J, with 9 bases between. The CDR3 is 12 amino acids.

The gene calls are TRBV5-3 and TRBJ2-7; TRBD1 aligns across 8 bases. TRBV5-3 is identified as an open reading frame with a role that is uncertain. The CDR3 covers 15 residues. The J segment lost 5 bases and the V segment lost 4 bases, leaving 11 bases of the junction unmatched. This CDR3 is CARSGGTGKGNEQYF. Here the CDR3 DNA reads TGTGCCAGAAGCGGAGGGACAGGAAAAGGAAACGAGCAGTACTTC.

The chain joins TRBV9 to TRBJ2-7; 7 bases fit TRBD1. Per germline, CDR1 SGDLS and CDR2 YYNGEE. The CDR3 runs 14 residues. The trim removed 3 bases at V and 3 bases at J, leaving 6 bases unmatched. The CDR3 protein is CASSAQGQNYEQYF. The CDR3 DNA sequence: TGTGCCAGCAGCGCACAGGGACAGAACTACGAGCAGTACTTC.

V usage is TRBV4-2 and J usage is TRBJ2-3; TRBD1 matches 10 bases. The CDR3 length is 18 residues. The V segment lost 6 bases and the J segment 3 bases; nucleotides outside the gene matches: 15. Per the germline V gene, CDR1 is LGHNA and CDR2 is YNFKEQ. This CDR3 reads CASSYEYYRQGATDTQYF. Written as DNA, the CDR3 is TGTGCCAGCAGTTACGAGTATTACCGACAGGGGGCAACAGATACGCAGTATTTT.

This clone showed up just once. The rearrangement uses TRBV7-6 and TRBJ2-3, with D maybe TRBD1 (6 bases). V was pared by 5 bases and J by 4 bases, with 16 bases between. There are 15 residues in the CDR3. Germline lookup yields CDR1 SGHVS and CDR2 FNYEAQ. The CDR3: CASSRSTGPADTQYF. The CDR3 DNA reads TGTGCCAGCAGCCGGTCCACAGGGCCCGCAGATACGCAGTATTTT.

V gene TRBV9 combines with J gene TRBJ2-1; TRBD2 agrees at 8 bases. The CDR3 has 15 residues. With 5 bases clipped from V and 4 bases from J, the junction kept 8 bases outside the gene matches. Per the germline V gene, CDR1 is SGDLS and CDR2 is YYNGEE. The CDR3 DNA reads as TGTGCCAGCAGGAGAGCGGGGGACGCTTACAATGAGCAGTTCTTC. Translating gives CASRRAGDAYNEQFF.

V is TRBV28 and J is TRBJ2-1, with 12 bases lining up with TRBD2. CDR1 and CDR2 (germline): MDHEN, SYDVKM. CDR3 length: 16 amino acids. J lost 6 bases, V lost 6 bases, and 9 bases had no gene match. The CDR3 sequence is CASSSRLAGASNEQFF. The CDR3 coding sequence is TGTGCCAGCAGCTCCAGACTAGCGGGGGCCAGCAATGAGCAGTTCTTC. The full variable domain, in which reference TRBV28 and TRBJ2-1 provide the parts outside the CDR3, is DVKVTQSSRYLVKRTGEKVFLECVQDMDHENMFWYRQDPGLGLRLIYFSYDVKMKEKGDIPEGYSVSREKKERFSLILESASTNQTSMYLCASSSRLAGASNEQFFGPGTRLTVL.

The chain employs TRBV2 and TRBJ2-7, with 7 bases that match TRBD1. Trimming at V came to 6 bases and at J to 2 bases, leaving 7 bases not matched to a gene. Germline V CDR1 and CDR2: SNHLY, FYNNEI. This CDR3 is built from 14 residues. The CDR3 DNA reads TGTGCCAGCAGAGTACGACAGGGCCCCTACGAGCAGTACTTC. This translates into CASRVRQGPYEQYF.

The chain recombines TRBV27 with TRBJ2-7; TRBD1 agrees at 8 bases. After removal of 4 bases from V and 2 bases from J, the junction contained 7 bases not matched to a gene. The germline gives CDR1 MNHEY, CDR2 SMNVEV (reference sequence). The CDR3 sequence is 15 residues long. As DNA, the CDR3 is TGTGCCAGCAGTTCGAAAAGACAGGGGCCCTACGAGCAGTACTTC. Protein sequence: CASSSKRQGPYEQYF.

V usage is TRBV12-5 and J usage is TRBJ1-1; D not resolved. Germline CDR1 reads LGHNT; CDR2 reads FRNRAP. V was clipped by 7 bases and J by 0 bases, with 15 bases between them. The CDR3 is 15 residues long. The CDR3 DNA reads TGTGCTAGTGAGCAATTTGGAGGATTGAACACTGAAGCTTTCTTT. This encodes CASEQFGGLNTEAFF.

Here the CDR3 reads CASGGLNTEAFF. The CDR3 DNA follows: TGTGCCAGCGGGGGCTTGAACACTGAAGCTTTCTTT. The V gene is TRBV14, the J gene TRBJ1-1; D perhaps matches TRBD1 (6 bases). Trimming removed 8 bases at V and 0 bases at J, with 7 bases between. Germline assignment: CDR1 SGHDN and CDR2 FVKESK. The CDR3 length is 12 residues.

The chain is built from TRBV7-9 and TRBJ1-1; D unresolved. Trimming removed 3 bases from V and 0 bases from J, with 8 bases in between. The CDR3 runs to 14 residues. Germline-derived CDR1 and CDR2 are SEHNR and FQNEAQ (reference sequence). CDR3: CASSFRGMNTEAFF. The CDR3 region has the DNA TGTGCCAGCAGCTTCCGCGGCATGAACACTGAAGCTTTCTTT.

The CDR3 sequence: CASSLALAGGFPQYF. CDR3 coding DNA: TGTGCCAGCAGCTTAGCGTTAGCGGGAGGTTTTCCCCAGTACTTC. The chain has TRBV11-1 and TRBJ2-5, with 10 bases matching TRBD2. The CDR3 totals 15 residues. Germline V CDR1 and CDR2: SGHAT, FQDESV (reference sequence). The J segment lost 9 bases and the V segment lost 0 bases, leaving 7 bases of the junction unmatched.

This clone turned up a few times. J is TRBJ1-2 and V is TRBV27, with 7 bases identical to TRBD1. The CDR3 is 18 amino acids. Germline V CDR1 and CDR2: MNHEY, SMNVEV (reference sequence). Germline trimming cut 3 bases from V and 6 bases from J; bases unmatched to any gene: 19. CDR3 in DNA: TGTGCCAGCAGTTTCGGGCCCTCTGAAGGGGGCGCGGAGGATGGCTACACCTTC. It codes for CASSFGPSEGGAEDGYTF.

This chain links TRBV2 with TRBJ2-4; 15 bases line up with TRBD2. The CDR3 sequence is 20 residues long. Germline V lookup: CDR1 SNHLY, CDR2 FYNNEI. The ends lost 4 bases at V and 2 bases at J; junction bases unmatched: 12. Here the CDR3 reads CASSAPPGLAGGGSKNIQYF. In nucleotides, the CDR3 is TGTGCCAGCAGTGCTCCCCCGGGACTAGCGGGGGGCGGTTCCAAAAACATTCAGTACTTC.

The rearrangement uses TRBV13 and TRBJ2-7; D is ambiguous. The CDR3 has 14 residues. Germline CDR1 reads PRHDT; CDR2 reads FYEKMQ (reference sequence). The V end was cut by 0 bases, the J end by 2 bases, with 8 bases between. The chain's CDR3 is CASSLGRVPYEQYF. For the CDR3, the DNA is TGTGCCAGCAGCTTAGGACGGGTTCCCTACGAGCAGTACTTC.

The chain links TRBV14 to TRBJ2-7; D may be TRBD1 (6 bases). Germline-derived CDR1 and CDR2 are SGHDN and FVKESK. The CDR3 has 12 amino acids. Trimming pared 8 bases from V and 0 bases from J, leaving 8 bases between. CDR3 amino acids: CASADSSYEQYF. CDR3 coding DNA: TGTGCCAGCGCGGACAGCTCCTACGAGCAGTACTTC.

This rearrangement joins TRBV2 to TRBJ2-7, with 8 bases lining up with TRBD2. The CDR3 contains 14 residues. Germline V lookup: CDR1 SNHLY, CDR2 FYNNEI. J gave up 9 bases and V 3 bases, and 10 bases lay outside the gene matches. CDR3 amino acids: CASSEGTSGLGQYF. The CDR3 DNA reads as TGTGCCAGCAGTGAGGGTACTAGCGGTCTAGGGCAGTACTTC.